This T cell receptor beta chain came from a study of patients with pleural tuberculosis. This clonotype occurred many times. A junction boundary mismatches the germline segment, possibly from a read error. Using its own MiXCR run on the reads, TCRdb lists one record per CDR3 protein. The repertoire has around 50,000 distinct CDR3 sequences, 7.3% of them found once; the top ten carry around 15%. Per germline, CDR1 MNHEY and CDR2 SVGEGT. The CDR3 sequence is 17 residues long. This TCR derives from a human donor with pleural tuberculosis. The chain is built from TRBV6-2 or TRBV6-3 and TRBJ2-1; TRBD2 matches 10 bases. The CDR3 DNA reads TGTGCCAGCAATTACTCGAGACTAGCGGGCCCCTGGGATGAGCAGTTCTTC. Encoded protein: CASNYSRLAGPWDEQFF.